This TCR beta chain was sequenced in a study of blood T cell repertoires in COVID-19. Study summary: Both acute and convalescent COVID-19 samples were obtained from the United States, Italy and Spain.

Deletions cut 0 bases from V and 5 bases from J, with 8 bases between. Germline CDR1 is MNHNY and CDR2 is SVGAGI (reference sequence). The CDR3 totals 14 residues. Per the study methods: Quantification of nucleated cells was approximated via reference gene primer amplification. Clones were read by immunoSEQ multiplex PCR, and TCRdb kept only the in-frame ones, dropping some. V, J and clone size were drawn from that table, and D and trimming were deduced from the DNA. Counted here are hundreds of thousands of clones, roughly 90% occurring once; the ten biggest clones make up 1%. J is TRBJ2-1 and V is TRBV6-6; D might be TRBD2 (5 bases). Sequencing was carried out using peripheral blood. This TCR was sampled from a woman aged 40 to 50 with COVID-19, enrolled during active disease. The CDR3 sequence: CASSYSRGHNEQFF. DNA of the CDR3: TGTGCCAGCAGTTACTCTCGGGGTCACAATGAGCAGTTCTTC.